This T cell receptor (beta chain) was found in a study of Ad26.COV2.S vaccination and SARS-CoV-2 variants. CDR3 length: 17 amino acids. V was clipped by 1 base and J by 0 bases, with 14 bases between them. Germline lookup yields CDR1 SGHDT and CDR2 YYEEEE. This clone was seen once. The repertoire was sequenced with immunoSEQ multiplex PCR; TCRdb's copy has only in-frame clones and lacks some. The sample has 300,000 to 450,000 clones; 70% to 90% are singletons. Treatment defined: over 15 received Ad26.COV2.S at low or high dose, single or two shots; roughly 5 received placebo; per-sample allocation not given. Specimen acquisition occurred on day 63 following the initial vaccine or placebo injection.

This specimen was peripheral blood, taken in a trial of Ad26.COV2.S vaccine versus placebo. This chain joins TRBV5-6 and TRBJ1-5; the D gene is possibly TRBD1 (5 bases). The TCR originated in a person aged 18-60 years who received the Ad26.COV2.S COVID-19 vaccine or a placebo. The CDR3 loop is CASSLRTGAYSNQPQHF. In DNA, the CDR3 is TGTGCCAGCAGCTTGAGGACCGGGGCCTATAGCAATCAGCCCCAGCATTTT.